This note documents a single TCR beta chain sequence. This specimen comes from a study of CD8 T cells in Susac syndrome. CDR3 length equals 14 residues. From germline, CDR1 is SGHDT and CDR2 YYEEEE. Trimming removed 2 bases at V and 5 bases at J, with 13 bases between. Purification of the CD8+ and CD4+ T cells relied on negative isolation, and TEMRA cells underwent FACS enrichment. Reverse transcription of roughly 0.45 to 1 ug RNA was carried out with random hexamers. TCRdb reanalysed the immunoSEQ multiplex PCR reads using MiXCR and keeps one entry per CDR3 protein. The sample contains 120,000 to 150,000 distinct CDR3 sequences, 94% of which appear only once.

The chain recombines TRBV5-6 with TRBJ1-2; weak D call: TRBD1 (5 bases). The TCR originated in a human donor in good health. The specimen sequenced was CD4+ T cells from PBMCs. The CDR3 spells CASSFWGFEYGYTF. CDR3 nucleotide sequence: TGTGCCAGCAGCTTCTGGGGGTTTGAGTATGGCTACACCTTC.